This TCR beta chain was recorded in a study of early T cells in non-severe SARS-CoV-2 infection. Study in general: Chains stayed unpaired after sequencing of bulk RNA from unsorted whole blood.

The CDR3 consists of 13 residues. Trimming removed 5 bases from V and 2 bases from J; junction bases left unmatched: 5. Germline lookup yields CDR1 DFQATT and CDR2 SNEGSKA (reference sequence). Unique molecular identifiers tagged individual cDNA molecules. TCRdb re-derived calls from the 5' RACE reads in MiXCR, one entry per CDR3 protein. The data hold approximately 56,000 distinct CDR3 sequences, with approximately 10% observed a single time. Of note for this clonotype: What it binds is not known.

Study outcomes and limitations: Matches to VDJdb favored anti-spike CD8 responses and missed private and CD4 specificities.

The receptor's source is an adult who was a healthcare worker with PCR-confirmed SARS-CoV-2 infection or an uninfected control (not recorded which). Input material: whole blood. The J gene is TRBJ2-7, the V gene TRBV20-1, with 8 bases lining up with TRBD1. The CDR3 spells CSAYRDRTYEQYF. In nucleotides, the CDR3 is TGCAGTGCTTACCGGGACAGGACCTACGAGCAGTACTTC.